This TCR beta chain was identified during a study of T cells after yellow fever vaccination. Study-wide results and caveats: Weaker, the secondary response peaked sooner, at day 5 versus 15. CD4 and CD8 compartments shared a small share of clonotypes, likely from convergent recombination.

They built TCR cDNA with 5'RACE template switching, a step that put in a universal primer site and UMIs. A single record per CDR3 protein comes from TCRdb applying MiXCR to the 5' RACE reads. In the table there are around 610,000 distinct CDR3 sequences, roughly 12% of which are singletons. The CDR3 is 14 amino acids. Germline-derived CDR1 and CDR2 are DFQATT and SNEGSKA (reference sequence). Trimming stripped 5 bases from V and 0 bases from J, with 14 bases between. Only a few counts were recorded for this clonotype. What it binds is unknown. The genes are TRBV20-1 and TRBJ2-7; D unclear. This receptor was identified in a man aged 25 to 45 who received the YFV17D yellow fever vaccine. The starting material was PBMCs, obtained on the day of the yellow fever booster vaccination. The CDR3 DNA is TGCAGTGCTGATGACATCCGCGACTCCTACGAGCAGTACTTC. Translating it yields CSADDIRDSYEQYF.